The rows below give T cell receptor beta chains drawn from one sample of a study of neoadjuvant nivolumab and ipilimumab in lung cancer. Clones were read by immunoSEQ multiplex PCR, and TCRdb kept only the in-frame ones, dropping some. The sample carries about 9,700 clones, around 77% recorded once. This specimen consisted of tumor tissue, obtained after neoadjuvant nivolumab, alone or with ipilimumab, at or shortly before surgery. The receptor set was obtained from an adult with non-small cell lung cancer. Some clones in this sample may be carry-over from other donors' samples. The CDR3 runs from the conserved cysteine through the conserved F or W. D genes are given only for firm matches. Expanded clones get a size class; other rows say once, few or many, or leave the size out.

CDR3 protein	CDR3 DNA	clone size	V gene	D gene	J gene
CASSSLPTDTQYF	TGTGCCAGCAGCTCCCTACCCACAGATACGCAGTATTTT	NA	TRBV7-2	NA	TRBJ2-3
CAIRPGQNNYGYTF	TGTGCCATCAGGCCGGGACAGAATAACTATGGCTACACCTTC	NA	TRBV10-3	TRBD1	TRBJ1-2
CASRPDSQNTIYF	TGCGCCAGCAGGCCCGACAGCCAAAACACCATATATTTT	NA	TRBV10-2	NA	TRBJ1-3
CASSLGGRENNEQFF	TGCGCCAGCAGCTTGGGGGGTCGGGAGAACAATGAGCAGTTCTTC	NA	TRBV5-1	NA	TRBJ2-1
CASRDSTDGTEAFF	TGTGCCAGCAGAGATAGTACGGACGGCACTGAAGCTTTCTTT	NA	TRBV11-1	NA	TRBJ1-1
CASRRDRASYGYTF	TGTGCCAGCAGACGGGACAGGGCGTCCTATGGCTACACCTTC	NA	TRBV7-8	TRBD1	TRBJ1-2
CASSLGVHSPLHF	TGTGCCAGCAGCTTAGGGGTCCATTCACCCCTCCACTTT	few	TRBV7-9	NA	TRBJ1-6
CASSLVGQGANTEAFF	TGCGCCAGCAGCTTGGTAGGGCAGGGGGCGAACACTGAAGCTTTCTTT	NA	TRBV5-1	TRBD1	TRBJ1-1
CASSLGGGGSTEAFF	TGTGCCAGCAGCTTAGGTGGAGGGGGGAGCACTGAAGCTTTCTTT	NA	TRBV7-2	NA	TRBJ1-1
CASSPEGEREQYF	TGTGCCAGCAGTCCCGAGGGGGAAAGGGAGCAGTACTTC	few	TRBV6-5	NA	TRBJ2-7
CASGSRGGNTGELFF	TGTGCTAGTGGTTCCCGGGGGGGGAACACCGGGGAGCTGTTTTTT	NA	TRBV12-5	TRBD2	TRBJ2-2
CASSSTGADTQYF	TGCGCCAGCAGCTCTACAGGGGCAGATACGCAGTATTTT	NA	TRBV5-1	TRBD1	TRBJ2-3
CASSHGPDYGYTF	TGTGCCAGCAGCCACGGGCCAGACTATGGCTACACCTTC	NA	TRBV11-1	NA	TRBJ1-2
CASNRGNQPQHF	TGTGCCAGCAACAGGGGCAATCAGCCCCAGCATTTT	NA	TRBV2	NA	TRBJ1-5
CASSEPSGLAHNEQFF	TGTGCCAGCAGTGAGCCTTCGGGACTAGCCCACAATGAGCAGTTCTTC	NA	TRBV25-1	TRBD2	TRBJ2-1
CASIGNTEAFF	TGTGCCAGCATCGGGAACACTGAAGCTTTCTTT	few	TRBV6-5	NA	TRBJ1-1
CAISRDRENEQYF	TGTGCCATCAGTAGGGACAGGGAAAACGAGCAGTACTTC	NA	TRBV10-3	TRBD1	TRBJ2-7
CASSQEPGTEAFF	TGCGCCAGCAGCCAAGAGCCTGGCACTGAAGCTTTCTTT	once	TRBV4-1	NA	TRBJ1-1
CASSWESAGLTYEQYF	TGTGCCAGCAGTTGGGAGAGTGCGGGGCTGACCTACGAGCAGTACTTC	NA	TRBV2	NA	TRBJ2-7
CASSILPGSGTGETQYF	TGTGCCAGTAGTATCCTCCCCGGGAGCGGGACGGGAGAGACCCAGTACTTC	NA	TRBV19	TRBD2	TRBJ2-5
CASSPEVGGYEKLFF	TGCGCCAGCAGCCCAGAGGTAGGGGGCTATGAAAAACTGTTTTTT	NA	TRBV5-1	TRBD1	TRBJ1-4
CASSLVEGSYNEQFF	TGTGCCAGCAGCTTAGTGGAGGGCTCCTACAATGAGCAGTTCTTC	NA	TRBV7-8	NA	TRBJ2-1
CASRDRFDSPLHF	TGTGCCAGCCGCGACAGGTTCGATTCACCCCTCCACTTT	NA	TRBV7-8	NA	TRBJ1-6
CASSPYSGANVLTF	TGTGCCAGCTCACCGTACTCTGGGGCCAACGTCCTGACTTTC	NA	TRBV18	NA	TRBJ2-6
CASSQDLTDTQYF	TGTGCCAGCAGCCAGGACCTCACAGATACGCAGTATTTT	NA	TRBV5-4	NA	TRBJ2-3
CASSLYRGRDEQYF	TGTGCCAGCAGTTTATACAGGGGAAGAGACGAGCAGTACTTC	NA	TRBV28	TRBD1	TRBJ2-7
CASRKPGTNEAFF	TGTGCCAGCCGAAAACCTGGGACAAATGAAGCTTTCTTT	few	TRBV6-5	NA	TRBJ1-1
CASSPGQGMDGYTF	TGTGCCAGCAGCCCGGGACAGGGAATGGATGGCTACACCTTC	NA	TRBV7-8	TRBD1	TRBJ1-2
CASSLYSTGNNYGYTF	TGTGCCAGTAGTCTCTACTCGACAGGGAATAACTATGGCTACACCTTC	few	TRBV19	TRBD1	TRBJ1-2
CASSLETDGGSYEQYF	TGTGCCAGCAGCTTAGAAACGGACGGAGGATCCTACGAGCAGTACTTC	few	TRBV11-3	NA	TRBJ2-7
CASGLEQGYSYEQYF	TGTGCTAGTGGTTTGGAACAGGGTTACTCCTACGAGCAGTACTTC	NA	TRBV12-5	NA	TRBJ2-7
CASSLFRTVTEAFF	TGTGCCAGCAGCTTGTTTAGAACAGTCACTGAAGCTTTCTTT	NA	TRBV5-6	NA	TRBJ1-1
CASSQEEYSGANVLTF	TGCGCCAGCAGCCAAGAAGAGTACTCTGGGGCCAACGTCCTGACTTTC	NA	TRBV4-1	NA	TRBJ2-6
CASSLGGVQETQYF	TGTGCCAGCAGCTTGGGCGGGGTCCAAGAGACCCAGTACTTC	NA	TRBV5-4	NA	TRBJ2-5
CASSGTRVSDSYNEQFF	TGTGCCAGCAGCGGGACAAGGGTTTCCGACTCCTACAATGAGCAGTTCTTC	few	TRBV5-6	NA	TRBJ2-1
CASRPIDRGYGYTF	TGCGCCAGCAGGCCCATAGACAGAGGCTATGGCTACACCTTC	NA	TRBV4-3	NA	TRBJ1-2
CAWMVSVSSYEQYF	TGTGCCTGGATGGTTAGCGTCAGCTCCTACGAGCAGTACTTC	NA	TRBV30	NA	TRBJ2-7
CASSRQGPLHLEAFF	TGTGCCAGCAGCCGACAGGGGCCATTACACCTTGAAGCTTTCTTT	NA	TRBV7-9	TRBD1	TRBJ1-1
CASSQAWGGRSTGELFF	TGCGCCAGCAGCCAAGCGTGGGGGGGGCGGAGCACCGGGGAGCTGTTTTTT	NA	TRBV4-3	NA	TRBJ2-2
CASRSGASAHTTQYF	TGTGCCAGCAGGAGTGGAGCGAGTGCCCACACTACGCAGTATTTT	NA	TRBV9	NA	TRBJ2-3